The source of this T cell receptor beta chain is a study of Graves' ophthalmopathy and Graves' hyperthyroidism. Whole-study findings and limits: Sensitivity of around 64% and specificity of 72% to 80% were achieved by the model that predicted ophthalmopathy progression.

Amplified TCR beta CDR3 regions were obtained using RNA transcripts as template. In the first round, RT-PCR was carried out with HTBI primers, and a multiplex PCR formed the second round. TCRdb called the multiplex PCR reads again in MiXCR, with one record for every CDR3 protein. The repertoire consists of hundreds of thousands of distinct CDR3 sequences, with 22% occurring once and the leading ten covering more than 5.5%. Germline values: CDR1 MNHEY, CDR2 SMNVEV (reference sequence). This CDR3 has 16 amino acids. Trimming removed 5 bases from V and 5 bases from J; junction bases left unmatched: 8. Stable hyperthyroidism denotes an absence of ophthalmopathy throughout 18 months of follow-up. Other autoimmune diseases, uncontrolled infections, pregnancy or lactation excluded patients from enrollment. Fresh peripheral blood (less than 11 ml) yielded the PBMCs. This clonotype was counted many times. Its matching antigen is unknown.

The sequenced sample consisted of peripheral blood. This TCR was recovered from a woman aged 18 to 35 with stable Graves' hyperthyroidism. Some clones in this sample may be carry-over from other donors' samples. The V gene is TRBV27, the J gene TRBJ2-7; TRBD2 agrees at 14 bases. CDR3 residues: CASSQTSGGAKDEQYF. In nucleotides, the CDR3 is TGTGCCAGCAGTCAGACTAGCGGGGGGGCCAAGGACGAGCAGTACTTC.